Here is one T cell receptor (beta chain) with its context. What it binds is not known. The table came from immunoSEQ multiplex PCR; TCRdb's copy has only in-frame clones and leaves some out. The sample holds fewer than 95,000 clones, about nine tenths seen once. These data come from a study of graft-versus-host responses after intestinal transplantation. Study information: Multivisceral, liver-intestinal, or isolated intestinal transplants were received by the recipients. Among the recipients, all got anti-thymocyte globulin induction and then tacrolimus and steroids for roughly three years.

There are 14 residues in the CDR3. V lost 7 bases, J lost 6 bases, and 9 bases stayed unmatched. The germline V gene encodes CDR1 SNHLY and CDR2 FYNNEI. Findings of the study overall: GvH clones were found in recipient marrow; some appeared first in ileum or blood. High graft-versus-host to host-versus-graft clonal ratios were seen in allografts of patients with graft-donor T cell macrochimerism.

This rearrangement joins TRBV2 to TRBJ1-5; TRBD1 matches 7 bases. Sequencing was performed on unstimulated CD8+ T cells sorted from spleen or lymph node cells, taken before transplant. The clonotype comes from a human donor who was the organ donor for an intestinal transplant. In DNA form, the CDR3 reads TGTGCCAGCAAGGGCAGGGGGGAGGTTCAGCCCCAGCATTTT. Its protein is CASKGRGEVQPQHF.